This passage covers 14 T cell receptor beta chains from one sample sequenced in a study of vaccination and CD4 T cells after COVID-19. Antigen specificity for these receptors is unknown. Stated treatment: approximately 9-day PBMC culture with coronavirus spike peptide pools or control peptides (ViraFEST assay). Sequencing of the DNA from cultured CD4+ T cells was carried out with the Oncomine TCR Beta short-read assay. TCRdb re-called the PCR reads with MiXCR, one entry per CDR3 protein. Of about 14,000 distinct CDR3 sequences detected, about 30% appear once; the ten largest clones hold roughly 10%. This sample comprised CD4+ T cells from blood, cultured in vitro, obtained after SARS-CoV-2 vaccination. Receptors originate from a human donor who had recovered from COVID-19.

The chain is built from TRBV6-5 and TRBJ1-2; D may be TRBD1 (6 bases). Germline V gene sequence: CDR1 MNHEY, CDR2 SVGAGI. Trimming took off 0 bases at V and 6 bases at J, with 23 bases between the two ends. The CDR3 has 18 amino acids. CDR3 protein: CASSYSGVGAGTNHGYTF. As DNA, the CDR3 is TGTGCCAGCAGTTACTCCGGAGTTGGGGCCGGGACAAACCATGGCTACACCTTC.

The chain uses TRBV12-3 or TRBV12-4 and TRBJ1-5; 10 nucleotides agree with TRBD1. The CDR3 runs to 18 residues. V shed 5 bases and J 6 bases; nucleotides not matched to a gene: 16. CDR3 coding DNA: TGTGCCAGCAGTCCCGGGACAGGGGTATCGGGAGTGGGTCAGCCCCAGCATTTT. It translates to CASSPGTGVSGVGQPQHF.

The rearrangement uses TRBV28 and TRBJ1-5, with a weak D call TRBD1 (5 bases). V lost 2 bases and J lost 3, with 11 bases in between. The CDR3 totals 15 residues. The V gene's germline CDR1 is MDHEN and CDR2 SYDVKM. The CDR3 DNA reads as TGTGCCAGCAGTTTAAGCGGGGCCTTCAATCAGCCCCAGCATTTT. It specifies CASSLSGAFNQPQHF.

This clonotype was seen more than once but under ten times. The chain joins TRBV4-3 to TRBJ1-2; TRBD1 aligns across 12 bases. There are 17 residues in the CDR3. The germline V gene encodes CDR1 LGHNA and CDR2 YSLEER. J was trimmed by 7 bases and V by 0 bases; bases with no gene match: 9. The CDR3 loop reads CASSQDTAGQGAGGYTF. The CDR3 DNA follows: TGCGCCAGCAGCCAAGACACCGCGGGACAGGGGGCAGGTGGCTACACCTTC.

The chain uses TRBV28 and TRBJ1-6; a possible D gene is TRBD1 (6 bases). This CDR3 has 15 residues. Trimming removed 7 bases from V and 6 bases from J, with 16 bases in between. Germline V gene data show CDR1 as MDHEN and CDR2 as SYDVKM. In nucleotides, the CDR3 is TGTGCCAGCACCCCGGCTCCAGGGGCTAATTCACCCCTCCACTTT. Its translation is CASTPAPGANSPLHF.

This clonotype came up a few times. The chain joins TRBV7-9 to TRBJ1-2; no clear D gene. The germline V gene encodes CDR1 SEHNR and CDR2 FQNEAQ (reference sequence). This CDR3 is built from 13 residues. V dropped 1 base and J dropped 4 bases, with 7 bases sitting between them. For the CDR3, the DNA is TGTGCCAGCAGCTTAGGGTATGGCTATGGCTACACCTTC. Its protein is CASSLGYGYGYTF.

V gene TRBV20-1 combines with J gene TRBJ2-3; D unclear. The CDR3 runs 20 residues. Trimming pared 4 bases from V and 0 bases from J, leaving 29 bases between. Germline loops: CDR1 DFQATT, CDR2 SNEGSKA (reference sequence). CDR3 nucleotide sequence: TGCAGTGCTACTCTTCTCGGTTGGACGGAATCAAGTAGTAGCACAGATACGCAGTATTTT. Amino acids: CSATLLGWTESSSSTDTQYF.

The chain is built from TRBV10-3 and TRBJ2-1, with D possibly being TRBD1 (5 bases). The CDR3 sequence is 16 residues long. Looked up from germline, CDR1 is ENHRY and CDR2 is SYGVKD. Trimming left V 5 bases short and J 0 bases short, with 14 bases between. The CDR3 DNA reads TGTGCCATCAGTTTAGGGGCGTTAGGCTCCTACAATGAGCAGTTCTTC. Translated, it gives CAISLGALGSYNEQFF.

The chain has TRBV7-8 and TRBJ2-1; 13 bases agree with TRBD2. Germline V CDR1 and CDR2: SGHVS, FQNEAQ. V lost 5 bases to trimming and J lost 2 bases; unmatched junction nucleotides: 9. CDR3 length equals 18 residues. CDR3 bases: TGTGCCAGCAGCCAAAGGAGACTAGCGGGAGGAACCTACAATGAGCAGTTCTTC. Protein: CASSQRRLAGGTYNEQFF.

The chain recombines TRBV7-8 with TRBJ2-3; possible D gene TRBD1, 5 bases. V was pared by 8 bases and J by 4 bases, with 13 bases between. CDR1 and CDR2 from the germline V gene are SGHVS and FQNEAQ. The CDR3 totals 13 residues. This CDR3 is CASEPRAADTQYF. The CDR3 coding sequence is TGTGCCAGCGAGCCCAGGGCAGCAGATACGCAGTATTTT.

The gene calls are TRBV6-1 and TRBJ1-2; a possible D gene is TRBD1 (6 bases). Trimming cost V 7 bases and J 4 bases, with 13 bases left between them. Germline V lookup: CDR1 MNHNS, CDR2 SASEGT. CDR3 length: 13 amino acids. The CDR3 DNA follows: TGTGCCAGCACCTACGGGGGGCTCTATGGCTACACCTTC. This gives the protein CASTYGGLYGYTF.

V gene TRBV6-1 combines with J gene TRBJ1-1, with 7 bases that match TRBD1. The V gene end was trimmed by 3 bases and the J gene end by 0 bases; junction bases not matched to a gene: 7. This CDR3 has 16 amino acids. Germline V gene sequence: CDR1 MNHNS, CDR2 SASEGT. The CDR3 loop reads CASSDPGQRLNTEAFF. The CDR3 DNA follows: TGTGCCAGCAGTGATCCGGGACAGAGATTGAACACTGAAGCTTTCTTT.

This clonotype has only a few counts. For the CDR3, the DNA is TGCAGTGCACCGGGCTCCCCTAGTCGCTACTACGAGCAGTACTTC. Translation: CSAPGSPSRYYEQYF. The chain is built from TRBV20-1 and TRBJ2-7; D gene ambiguous. Trimming cost V 6 bases and J 3 bases, with 21 bases left between them. This CDR3 is 15 amino acids long. Per germline, CDR1 DFQATT and CDR2 SNEGSKA (reference sequence).

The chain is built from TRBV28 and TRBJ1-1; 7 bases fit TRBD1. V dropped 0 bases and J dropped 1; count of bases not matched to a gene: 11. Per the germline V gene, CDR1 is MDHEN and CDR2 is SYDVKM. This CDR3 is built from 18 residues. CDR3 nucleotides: TGTGCCAGCAGTTTATGGGACAGGCCGGGACCAAAGAACACTGAAGCTTTCTTT. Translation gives CASSLWDRPGPKNTEAFF.